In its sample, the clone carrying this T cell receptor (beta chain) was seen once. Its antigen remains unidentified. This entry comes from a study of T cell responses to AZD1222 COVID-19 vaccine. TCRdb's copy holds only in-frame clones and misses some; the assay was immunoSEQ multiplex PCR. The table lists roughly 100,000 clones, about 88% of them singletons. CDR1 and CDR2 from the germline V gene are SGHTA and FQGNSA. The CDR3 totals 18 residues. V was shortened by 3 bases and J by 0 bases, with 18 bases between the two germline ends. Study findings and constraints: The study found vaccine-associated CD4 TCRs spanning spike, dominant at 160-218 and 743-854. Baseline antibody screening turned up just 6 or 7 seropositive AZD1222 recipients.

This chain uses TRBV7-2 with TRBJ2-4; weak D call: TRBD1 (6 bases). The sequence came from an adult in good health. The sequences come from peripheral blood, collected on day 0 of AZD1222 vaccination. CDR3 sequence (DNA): TGTGCCAGCAGCTTTCATGGGGGCCCCAATCTAGCCAAAAACATTCAGTACTTC. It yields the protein CASSFHGGPNLAKNIQYF.